Presented here are 15 T cell receptor beta chains from one specimen sequenced in a study of immune evolution from preneoplasia to lung adenocarcinoma. The table came from immunoSEQ multiplex PCR; TCRdb's copy has only in-frame clones and leaves some out. Among 5,000 or so clones listed, about 80% were seen once. The specimen was FFPE lung adenocarcinoma in situ tissue. These receptors were collected from a person aged 60-80 years with lung adenocarcinoma.

The CDR3 protein is CASRPGTSGGADQETQYF. CDR3 coding DNA: TGTGCCAGCAGGCCCGGGACTAGCGGGGGGGCCGACCAAGAGACCCAGTACTTC. This chain joins TRBV13 and TRBJ2-5, with 16 bases fitting TRBD2. Germline assignment: CDR1 PRHDT and CDR2 FYEKMQ (reference sequence). This CDR3 has 18 residues. After removal of 6 bases from V and 0 bases from J, the junction contained 7 bases not matched to a gene.

A note on this clone: In the same sample, other DNA sequences code for this CDR3. The V and J genes are TRBV30 and TRBJ1-2, with TRBD1 matching 7 bases. The germline CDR1 and CDR2 sequences are GTSNPN and SVGIG (reference sequence). The CDR3 contains 14 residues. J gave up 4 bases and V 0 bases, and 5 bases lay outside the gene matches. CDR3 protein: CAWSVQGQGYGYTF. In DNA, the CDR3 is TGTGCCTGGAGTGTACAGGGGCAGGGCTATGGCTACACCTTC.

This clone was counted a single time. The chain recombines TRBV11-3 with TRBJ2-3; 13 bases fit TRBD2. The CDR3 runs 15 residues. The V segment lost 5 bases and the J segment 3 bases; nucleotides outside the gene matches: 2. The germline gives CDR1 SGHNT, CDR2 YENEEA. In DNA, the CDR3 is TGTGCCAGCAGCCAGGGACTAGCGGGGACAGATACGCAGTATTTT. This sequence encodes CASSQGLAGTDTQYF.

There are a few counts of this clone. The gene calls are TRBV2 and TRBJ1-5; 7 bases line up with TRBD1. The CDR3 spans 15 residues. With V trimmed by 5 bases and J by 2 bases, 6 bases remained unmatched. CDR1 SNHLY and CDR2 FYNNEI come from the germline V gene. This chain's CDR3 is CASSQQGPGNQPQHF. The CDR3, as DNA: TGTGCCAGCAGTCAACAGGGGCCGGGCAATCAGCCCCAGCATTTT.

This chain links TRBV6-4 with TRBJ2-2; D ambiguous. V lost 6 bases and J lost 8, with 13 bases in between. Per germline, CDR1 MRHNA and CDR2 SNTAGT. This CDR3 is built from 13 residues. The CDR3 region is CASSSTDGGELFF. The CDR3 nucleotides read TGTGCCAGCAGCTCCACGGACGGGGGGGAGCTGTTTTTT.

The sample holds a few counts of this clone. V gene TRBV30 combines with J gene TRBJ1-5; D may be TRBD1 (5 bases). Deletions cut 3 bases from V and 3 bases from J, with 15 bases between. Germline V gives CDR1 GTSNPN, CDR2 SVGIG (reference sequence). The CDR3 contains 15 residues. The CDR3 DNA reads TGTGCCTGGAGCCTTACCGGGACTCACAATCAGCCCCAGCATTTT. Translated: CAWSLTGTHNQPQHF.

In this sample, this clone turned up a few times. For the CDR3, the DNA is TGTGCCAGCAGCCAAGACTGGGACAGCCTAAACTATGGCTACACCTTC. It yields the protein CASSQDWDSLNYGYTF. The V and J genes are TRBV14 and TRBJ1-2; 7 nucleotides line up with TRBD1. Per the germline V gene, CDR1 is SGHDN and CDR2 is FVKESK. Trimming took 0 bases from V and 2 from J; bases not matched to a gene: 6. The CDR3 is 16 residues long.

J is TRBJ1-1 and V is TRBV30, with D possibly matching TRBD1 (5 bases). The CDR3 runs to 12 residues. V was shortened by 5 bases and J by 5 bases, with 12 bases between the two germline ends. Germline lookup yields CDR1 GTSNPN and CDR2 SVGIG (reference sequence). CDR3 region: CAWDRRGTEAFF. The DNA for the CDR3 is TGTGCCTGGGACCGGCGGGGGACTGAAGCTTTCTTT.

This sequence joins TRBV4-1 and TRBJ2-5, with D possibly matching TRBD2 (6 bases). CDR3 length equals 16 residues. CDR1 and CDR2 (germline): MGHRA, YSYEKL. Trimming removed 0 bases at V and 3 bases at J, with 14 bases between. The CDR3 region has the DNA TGCGCCAGCAGCCAAGATCCCCGGGGAGGAGAAGAGACCCAGTACTTC. It specifies CASSQDPRGGEETQYF.

The chain employs TRBV29-1 and TRBJ2-1, with 8 bases matching TRBD2. Unmatched junction bases numbered 6, after V lost 6 bases and J lost 5 bases. This CDR3 contains 13 residues. Germline CDR1 SQVTM, CDR2 ANQGSEA. DNA for the CDR3: TGCAGCGTCTCCGGGACTAGTGACAATGAGCAGTTCTTC. This translates into CSVSGTSDNEQFF.

This sequence joins TRBV4-1 and TRBJ2-7, with 7 bases matching TRBD1. Germline-derived CDR1 and CDR2 are MGHRA and YSYEKL. V dropped 2 bases and J dropped 3; count of bases not matched to a gene: 7. The length of the CDR3 is 15 residues. CDR3 protein: CASSQLSTGYYEQYF. Here the CDR3 DNA reads TGCGCCAGCAGCCAACTTTCGACAGGGTACTACGAGCAGTACTTC.

The chain uses TRBV25-1 and TRBJ1-2, with D perhaps matching TRBD1 (6 bases). Deletions cut 5 bases from V and 0 bases from J, with 10 bases between. Germline CDR1 and CDR2: MGHDK and SYGVNS. The CDR3 has 14 residues. The CDR3 DNA follows: TGTGCCAGCAGTAGACAGGATTCTAACTATGGCTACACCTTC. This gives the protein CASSRQDSNYGYTF.

J is TRBJ2-5 and V is TRBV20-1, with D possibly being TRBD1 (5 bases). This CDR3 is built from 11 residues. Trimming cost V 4 bases and J 12 bases, with 15 bases left between them. CDR1 and CDR2 from the germline V gene are DFQATT and SNEGSKA (reference sequence). For the CDR3, the DNA is TGCAGTGCTATCCGCGGACAAGGGAAGTACTTC. As protein: CSAIRGQGKYF.

V and J are TRBV28 and TRBJ2-7; D not resolved. V gave up 2 bases and J gave up 4 bases, with 6 bases separating them. The germline CDR1 and CDR2 sequences are MDHEN and SYDVKM. The CDR3 consists of 12 residues. The chain's CDR3 is CASSLVVYEQYF. CDR3 bases: TGTGCCAGCAGTTTAGTGGTTTACGAGCAGTACTTC.

V gene TRBV11-2 combines with J gene TRBJ2-3; a weak D match, TRBD2 (5 bases). Trimming removed 1 base at V and 3 bases at J, with 11 bases between. CDR1 is SGHAT, CDR2 FQNNGV, per germline. CDR3 size: 15 residues. The CDR3 reads CASSLVGALTDTQYF. The CDR3 DNA sequence: TGTGCCAGCAGCTTAGTGGGAGCGTTGACAGATACGCAGTATTTT.